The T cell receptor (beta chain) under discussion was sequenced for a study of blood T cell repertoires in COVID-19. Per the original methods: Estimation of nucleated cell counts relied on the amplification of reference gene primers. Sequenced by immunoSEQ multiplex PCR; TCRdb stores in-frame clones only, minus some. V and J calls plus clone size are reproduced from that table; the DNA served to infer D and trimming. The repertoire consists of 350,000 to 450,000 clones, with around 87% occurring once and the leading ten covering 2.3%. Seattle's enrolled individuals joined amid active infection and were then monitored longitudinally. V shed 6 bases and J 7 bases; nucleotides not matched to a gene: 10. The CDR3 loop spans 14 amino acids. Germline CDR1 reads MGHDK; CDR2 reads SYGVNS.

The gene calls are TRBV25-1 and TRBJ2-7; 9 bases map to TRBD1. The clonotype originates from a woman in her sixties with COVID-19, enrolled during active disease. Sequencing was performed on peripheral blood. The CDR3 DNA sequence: TGTGCCAGCAGGAGGACAGGGGCCGTAGGGGAGCAGTACTTC. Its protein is CASRRTGAVGEQYF.